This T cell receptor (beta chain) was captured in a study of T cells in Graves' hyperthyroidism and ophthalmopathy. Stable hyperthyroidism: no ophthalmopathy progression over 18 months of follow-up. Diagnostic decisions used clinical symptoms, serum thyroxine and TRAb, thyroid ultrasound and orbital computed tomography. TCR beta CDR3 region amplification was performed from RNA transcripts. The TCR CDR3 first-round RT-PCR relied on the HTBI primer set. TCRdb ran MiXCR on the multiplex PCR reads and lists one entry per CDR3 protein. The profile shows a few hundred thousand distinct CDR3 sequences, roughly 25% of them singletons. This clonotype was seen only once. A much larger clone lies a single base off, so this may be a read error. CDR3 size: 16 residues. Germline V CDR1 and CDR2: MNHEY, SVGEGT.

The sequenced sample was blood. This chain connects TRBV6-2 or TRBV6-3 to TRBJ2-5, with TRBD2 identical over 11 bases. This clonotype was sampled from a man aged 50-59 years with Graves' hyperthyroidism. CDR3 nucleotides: TGTGCCAGCGGTTACGGAATAGCGGGAGGGCTAGAGACCCAGTACTTC. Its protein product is CASGYGIAGGLETQYF.